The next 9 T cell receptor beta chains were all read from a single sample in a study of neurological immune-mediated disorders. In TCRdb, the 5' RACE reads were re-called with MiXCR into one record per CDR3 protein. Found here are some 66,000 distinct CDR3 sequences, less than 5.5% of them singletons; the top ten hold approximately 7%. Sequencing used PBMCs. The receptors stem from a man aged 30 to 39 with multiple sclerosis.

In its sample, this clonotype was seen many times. The CDR3 nucleotides read TGTGCCAGCAGTGCCGGCCAGGGGGCCTCGGCTGAAGCTTTCTTT. It yields the protein CASSAGQGASAEAFF. The chain employs TRBV2 and TRBJ1-1; the match to TRBD1 covers 8 bases. With 4 bases clipped from V and 6 bases from J, the junction kept 10 bases outside the gene matches. This CDR3 contains 15 residues. In germline, CDR1 is SNHLY, CDR2 FYNNEI.

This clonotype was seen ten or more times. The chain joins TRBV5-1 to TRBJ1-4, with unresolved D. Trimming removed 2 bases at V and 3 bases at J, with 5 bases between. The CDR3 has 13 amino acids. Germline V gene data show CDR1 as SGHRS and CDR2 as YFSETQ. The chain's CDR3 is CASSFDPNEKLFF. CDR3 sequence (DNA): TGCGCCAGCAGCTTTGATCCTAATGAAAAACTGTTTTTT.

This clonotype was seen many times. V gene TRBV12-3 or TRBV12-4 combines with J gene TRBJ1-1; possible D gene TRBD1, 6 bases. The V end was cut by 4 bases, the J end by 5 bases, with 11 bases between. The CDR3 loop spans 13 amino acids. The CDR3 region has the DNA TGTGCCAGCAGTTGGGGGGGGCGAACTGAAGCTTTCTTT. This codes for CASSWGGRTEAFF.

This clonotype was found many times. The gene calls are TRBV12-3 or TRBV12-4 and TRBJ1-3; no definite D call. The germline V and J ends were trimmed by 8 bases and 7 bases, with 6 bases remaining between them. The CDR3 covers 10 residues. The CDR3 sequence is CASGRNTIYF. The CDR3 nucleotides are TGTGCCAGCGGTCGGAACACCATATATTTT.

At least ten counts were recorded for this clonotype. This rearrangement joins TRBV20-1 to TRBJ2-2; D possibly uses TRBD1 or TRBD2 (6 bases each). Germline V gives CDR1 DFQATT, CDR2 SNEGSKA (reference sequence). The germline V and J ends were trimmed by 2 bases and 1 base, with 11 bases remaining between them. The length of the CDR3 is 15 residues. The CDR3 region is CSARLRGQNTGELFF. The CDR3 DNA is TGCAGTGCTAGATTGCGGGGACAGAACACCGGGGAGCTGTTTTTT.

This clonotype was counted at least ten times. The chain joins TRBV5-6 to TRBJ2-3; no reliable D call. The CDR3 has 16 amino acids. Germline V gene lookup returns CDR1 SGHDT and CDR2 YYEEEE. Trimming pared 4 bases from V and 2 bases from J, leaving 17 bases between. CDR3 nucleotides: TGTGCCAGCAGCCCCGGATCCGTAACCCACACAGATACGCAGTATTTT. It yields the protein CASSPGSVTHTDTQYF.

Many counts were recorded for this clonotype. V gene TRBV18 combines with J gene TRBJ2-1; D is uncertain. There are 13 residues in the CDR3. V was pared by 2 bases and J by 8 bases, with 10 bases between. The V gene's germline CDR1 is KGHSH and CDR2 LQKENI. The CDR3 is CASSPDASDEQFF. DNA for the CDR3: TGTGCCAGCTCACCAGACGCCAGCGATGAGCAGTTCTTC.

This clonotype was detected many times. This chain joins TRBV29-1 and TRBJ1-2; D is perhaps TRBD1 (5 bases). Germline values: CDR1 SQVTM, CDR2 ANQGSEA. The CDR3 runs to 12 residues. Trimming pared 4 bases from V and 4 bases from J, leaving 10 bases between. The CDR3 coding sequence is TGCAGCGTTGTTTACGGGACCTATGGCTACACCTTC. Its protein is CSVVYGTYGYTF.

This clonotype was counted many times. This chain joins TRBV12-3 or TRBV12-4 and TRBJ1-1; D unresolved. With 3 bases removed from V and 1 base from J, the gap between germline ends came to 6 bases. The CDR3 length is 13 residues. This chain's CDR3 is CASSFARNTEAFF. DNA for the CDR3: TGTGCCAGCAGTTTTGCAAGGAACACTGAAGCTTTCTTT.